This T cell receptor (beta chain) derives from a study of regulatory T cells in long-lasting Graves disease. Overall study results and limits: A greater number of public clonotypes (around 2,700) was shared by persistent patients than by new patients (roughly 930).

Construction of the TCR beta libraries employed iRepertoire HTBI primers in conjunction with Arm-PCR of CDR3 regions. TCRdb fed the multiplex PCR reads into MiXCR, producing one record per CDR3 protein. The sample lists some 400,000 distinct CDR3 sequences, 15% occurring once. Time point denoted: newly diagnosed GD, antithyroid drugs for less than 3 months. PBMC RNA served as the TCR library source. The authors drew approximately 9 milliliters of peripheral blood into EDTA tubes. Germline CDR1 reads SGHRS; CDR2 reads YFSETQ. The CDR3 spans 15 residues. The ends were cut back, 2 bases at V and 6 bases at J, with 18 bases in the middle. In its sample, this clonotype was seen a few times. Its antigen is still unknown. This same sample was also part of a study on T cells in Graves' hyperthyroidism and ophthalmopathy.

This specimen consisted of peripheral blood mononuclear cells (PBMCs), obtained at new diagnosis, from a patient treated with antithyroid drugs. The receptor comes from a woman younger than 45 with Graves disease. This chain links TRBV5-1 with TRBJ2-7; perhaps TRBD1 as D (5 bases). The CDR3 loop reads CASSFRTQGYFEQYF. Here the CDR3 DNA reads TGCGCCAGCAGCTTTCGGACCCAGGGTTATTTCGAGCAGTACTTC.